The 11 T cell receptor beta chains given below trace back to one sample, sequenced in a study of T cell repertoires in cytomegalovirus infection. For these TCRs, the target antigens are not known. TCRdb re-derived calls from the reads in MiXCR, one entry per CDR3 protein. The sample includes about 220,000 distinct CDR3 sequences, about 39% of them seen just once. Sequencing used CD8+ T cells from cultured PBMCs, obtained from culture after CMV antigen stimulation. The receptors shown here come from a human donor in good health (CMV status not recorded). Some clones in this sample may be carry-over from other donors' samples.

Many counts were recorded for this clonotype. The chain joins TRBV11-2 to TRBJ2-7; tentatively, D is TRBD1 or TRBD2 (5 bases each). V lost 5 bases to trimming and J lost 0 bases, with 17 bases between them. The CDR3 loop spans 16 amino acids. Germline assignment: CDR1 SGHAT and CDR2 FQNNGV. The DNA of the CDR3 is TGTGCCAGCAGCCCCTCGAGGGGCCGGACCTCCTACGAGCAGTACTTC. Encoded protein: CASSPSRGRTSYEQYF.

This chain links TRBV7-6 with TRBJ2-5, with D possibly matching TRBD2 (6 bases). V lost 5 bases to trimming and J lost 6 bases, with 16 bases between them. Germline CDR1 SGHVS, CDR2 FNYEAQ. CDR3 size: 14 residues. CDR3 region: CASSTTRNLKTQYF. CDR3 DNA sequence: TGTGCCAGCAGCACGACTAGAAATTTGAAGACCCAGTACTTC.

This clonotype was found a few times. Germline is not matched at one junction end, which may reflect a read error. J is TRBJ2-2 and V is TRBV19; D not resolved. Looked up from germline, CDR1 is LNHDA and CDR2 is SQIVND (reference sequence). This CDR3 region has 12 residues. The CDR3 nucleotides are TGTGCCAGTAGTATAGACACAGGGGAGCTGTTTTTT. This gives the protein CASSIDTGELFF.

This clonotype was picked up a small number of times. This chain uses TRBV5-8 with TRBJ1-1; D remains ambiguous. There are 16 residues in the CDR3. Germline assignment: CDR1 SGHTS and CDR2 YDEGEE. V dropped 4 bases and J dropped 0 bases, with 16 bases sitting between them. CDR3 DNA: TGTGCCAGCAGCCCCCTCTCTGTTCAAGTGAACACTGAAGCTTTCTTT. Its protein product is CASSPLSVQVNTEAFF.

The CDR3 region is CASSLKGIRPGDTQYF. CDR3 DNA sequence: TGTGCCAGCAGTTTAAAGGGAATCCGCCCCGGAGATACGCAGTATTTT. J is TRBJ2-3 and V is TRBV28; D not certain. The CDR3 has 16 residues. Germline values: CDR1 MDHEN, CDR2 SYDVKM. The V end was cut by 2 bases, the J end by 5 bases, with 17 bases between.

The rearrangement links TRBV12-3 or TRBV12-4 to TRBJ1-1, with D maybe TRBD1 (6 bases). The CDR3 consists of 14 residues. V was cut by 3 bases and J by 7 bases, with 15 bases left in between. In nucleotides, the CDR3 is TGTGCCAGCAGTTTGGGGGGGCGCCGGCTTGAAGCTTTCTTT. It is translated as CASSLGGRRLEAFF.

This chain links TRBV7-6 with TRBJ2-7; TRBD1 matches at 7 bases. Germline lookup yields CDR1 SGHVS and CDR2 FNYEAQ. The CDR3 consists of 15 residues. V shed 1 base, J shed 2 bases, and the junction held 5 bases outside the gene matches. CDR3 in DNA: TGTGCCAGCAGCTTAGAAGACAGGGATACCTACGAGCAGTACTTC. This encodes CASSLEDRDTYEQYF.

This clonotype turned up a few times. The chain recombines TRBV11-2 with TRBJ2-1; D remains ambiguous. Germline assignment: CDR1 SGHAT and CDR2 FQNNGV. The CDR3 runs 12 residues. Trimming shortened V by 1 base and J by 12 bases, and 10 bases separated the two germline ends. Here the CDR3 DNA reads TGTGCCAGCAGCTTAGGGTTGTCTGGGCAGTTCTTC. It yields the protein CASSLGLSGQFF.

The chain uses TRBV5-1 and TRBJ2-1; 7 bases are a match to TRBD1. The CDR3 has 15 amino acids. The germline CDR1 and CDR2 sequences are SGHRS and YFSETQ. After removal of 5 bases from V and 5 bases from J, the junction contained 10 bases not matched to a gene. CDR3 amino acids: CASSQVTGNDNEQFF. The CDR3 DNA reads TGCGCCAGCAGTCAGGTGACAGGGAACGACAATGAGCAGTTCTTC.

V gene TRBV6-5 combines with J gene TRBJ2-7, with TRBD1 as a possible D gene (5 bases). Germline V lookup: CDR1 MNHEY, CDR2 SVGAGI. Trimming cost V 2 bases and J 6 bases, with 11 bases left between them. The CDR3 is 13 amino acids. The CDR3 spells CASSYAQATEQYF. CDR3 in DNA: TGTGCCAGCAGTTACGCACAGGCTACCGAGCAGTACTTC.

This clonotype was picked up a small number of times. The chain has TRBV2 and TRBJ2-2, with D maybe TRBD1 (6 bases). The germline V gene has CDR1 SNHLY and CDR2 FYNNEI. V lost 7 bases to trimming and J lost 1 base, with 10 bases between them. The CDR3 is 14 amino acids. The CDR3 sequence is CASIRTENTGELFF. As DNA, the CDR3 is TGTGCCAGCATTCGGACAGAGAACACCGGGGAGCTGTTTTTT.